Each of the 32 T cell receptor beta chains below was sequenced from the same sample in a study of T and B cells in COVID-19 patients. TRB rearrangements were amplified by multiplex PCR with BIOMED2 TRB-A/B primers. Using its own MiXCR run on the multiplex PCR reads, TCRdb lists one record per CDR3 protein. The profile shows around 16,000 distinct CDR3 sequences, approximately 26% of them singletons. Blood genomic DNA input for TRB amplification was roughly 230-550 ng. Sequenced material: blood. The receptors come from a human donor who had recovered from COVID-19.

The CDR3 spells CASSPGAGAFF. The CDR3 bases are TGTGCCAGCTCACCCGGAGCCGGGGCTTTCTTT. J is TRBJ1-1 and V is TRBV18; no clear D gene. The CDR3 consists of 11 residues. Germline V gene sequence: CDR1 KGHSH, CDR2 LQKENI. The V end lost 3 bases, the J end lost 11 bases, and 10 bases lay between the germline ends.

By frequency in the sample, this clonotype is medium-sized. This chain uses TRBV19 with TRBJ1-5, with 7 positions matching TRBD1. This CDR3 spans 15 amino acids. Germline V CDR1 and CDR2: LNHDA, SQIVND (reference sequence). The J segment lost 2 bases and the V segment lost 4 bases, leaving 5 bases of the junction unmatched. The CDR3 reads CASSTRQGGNQPQHF. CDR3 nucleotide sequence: TGTGCCAGTAGTACCCGACAGGGAGGCAATCAGCCCCAGCATTTT. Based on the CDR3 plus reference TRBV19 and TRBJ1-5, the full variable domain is DGGITQSPKYLFRKEGQNVTLSCEQNLNHDAMYWYRQDPGQGLRLIYYSQIVNDFQKGDIAEGYSVSREKKESFPLTVTSAQKNPTAFYLCASSTRQGGNQPQHFGDGTRLSIL.

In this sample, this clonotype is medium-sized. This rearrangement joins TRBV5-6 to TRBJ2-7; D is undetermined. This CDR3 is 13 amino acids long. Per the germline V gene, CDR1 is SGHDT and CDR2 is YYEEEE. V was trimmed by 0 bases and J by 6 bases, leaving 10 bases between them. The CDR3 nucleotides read TGTGCCAGCAGCTTGGGACATAGTACCGAGCAGTACTTC. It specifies CASSLGHSTEQYF.

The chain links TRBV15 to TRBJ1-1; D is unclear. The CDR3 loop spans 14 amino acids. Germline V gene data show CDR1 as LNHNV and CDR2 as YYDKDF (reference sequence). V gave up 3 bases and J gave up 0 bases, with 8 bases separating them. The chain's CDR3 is CATSRPQLNTEAFF. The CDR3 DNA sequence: TGTGCCACCAGCAGGCCACAGTTGAACACTGAAGCTTTCTTT. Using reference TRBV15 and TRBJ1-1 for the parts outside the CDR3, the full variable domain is DAMVIQNPRYQVTQFGKPVTLSCSQTLNHNVMYWYQQKSSQAPKLLFHYYDKDFNNEADTPDNFQSRRPNTSFCFLDIRSPGLGDTAMYLCATSRPQLNTEAFFGQGTRLTVV.

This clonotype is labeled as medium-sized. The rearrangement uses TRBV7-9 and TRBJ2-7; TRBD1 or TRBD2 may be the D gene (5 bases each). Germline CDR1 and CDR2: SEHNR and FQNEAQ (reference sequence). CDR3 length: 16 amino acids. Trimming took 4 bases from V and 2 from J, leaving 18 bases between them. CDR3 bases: TGTGCCAGCAGCTCTCAACCGGGACGGGGACCCTACGAGCAGTACTTC. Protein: CASSSQPGRGPYEQYF.

CDR3 nucleotides: TGTGCCAGCAGCCGACAGGGGATGAACACTGAAGCTTTCTTT. It codes for CASSRQGMNTEAFF. This sequence joins TRBV14 and TRBJ1-1; 8 nucleotides align to TRBD1. After removal of 4 bases from V and 0 bases from J, the junction contained 1 base not matched to a gene. Germline V gene lookup returns CDR1 SGHDN and CDR2 FVKESK. This CDR3 has 14 residues.

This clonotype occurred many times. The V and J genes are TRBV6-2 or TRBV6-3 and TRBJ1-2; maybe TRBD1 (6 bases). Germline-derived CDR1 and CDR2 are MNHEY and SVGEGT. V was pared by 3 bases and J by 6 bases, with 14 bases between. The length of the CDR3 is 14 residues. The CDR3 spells CASSYTGGQDGYTF. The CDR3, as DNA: TGTGCCAGCAGTTATACGGGGGGGCAAGATGGCTACACCTTC.

The DNA of the CDR3 is TGTGCCAGCTCACCTAGACAGGGGGGCACAGATACGCAGTATTTT. This sequence encodes CASSPRQGGTDTQYF. V usage is TRBV18 and J usage is TRBJ2-3; 9 bases agree with TRBD1. From germline, CDR1 is KGHSH and CDR2 LQKENI. J gave up 1 base and V 3 bases, and 2 bases lay outside the gene matches. CDR3 size: 15 residues.

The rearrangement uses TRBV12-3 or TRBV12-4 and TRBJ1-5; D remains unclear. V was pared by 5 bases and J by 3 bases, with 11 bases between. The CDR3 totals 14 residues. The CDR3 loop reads CASSHFDSNQPQHF. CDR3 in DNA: TGTGCCAGCAGTCACTTCGACTCCAATCAGCCCCAGCATTTT.

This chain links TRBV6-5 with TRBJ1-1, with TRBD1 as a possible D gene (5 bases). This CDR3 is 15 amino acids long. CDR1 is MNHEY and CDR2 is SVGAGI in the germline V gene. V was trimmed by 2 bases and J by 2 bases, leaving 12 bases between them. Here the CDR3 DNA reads TGTGCCAGCAGTTACGAAGGGGCGACTAACACTGAAGCTTTCTTT. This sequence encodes CASSYEGATNTEAFF.

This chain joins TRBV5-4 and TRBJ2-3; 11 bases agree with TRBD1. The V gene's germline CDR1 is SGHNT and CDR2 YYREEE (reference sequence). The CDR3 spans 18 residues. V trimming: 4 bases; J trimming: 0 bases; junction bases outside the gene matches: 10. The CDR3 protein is CASSGGQGGSFSTDTQYF. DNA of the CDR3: TGTGCCAGCAGCGGGGGACAGGGGGGGTCCTTTAGCACAGATACGCAGTATTTT. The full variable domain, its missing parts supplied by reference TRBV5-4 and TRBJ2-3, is ETGVTQSPTHLIKTRGQQVTLRCSSQSGHNTVSWYQQALGQGPQFIFQYYREEENGRGNFPPRFSGLQFPNYSSELNVNALELDDSALYLCASSGGQGGSFSTDTQYFGPGTRLTVL.

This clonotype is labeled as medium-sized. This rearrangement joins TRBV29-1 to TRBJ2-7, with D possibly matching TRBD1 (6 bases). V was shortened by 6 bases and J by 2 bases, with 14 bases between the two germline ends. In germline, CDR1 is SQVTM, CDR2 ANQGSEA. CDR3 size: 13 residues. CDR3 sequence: CSVSWAGAYEQYF. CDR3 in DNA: TGCAGCGTCTCTTGGGCAGGGGCCTACGAGCAGTACTTC.

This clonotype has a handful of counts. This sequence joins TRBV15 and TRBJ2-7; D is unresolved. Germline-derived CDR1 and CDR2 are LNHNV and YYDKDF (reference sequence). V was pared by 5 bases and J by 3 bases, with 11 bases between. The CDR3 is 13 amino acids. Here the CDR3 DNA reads TGTGCCACCAGCGCAACAGAACACTACGAGCAGTACTTC. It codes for CATSATEHYEQYF.

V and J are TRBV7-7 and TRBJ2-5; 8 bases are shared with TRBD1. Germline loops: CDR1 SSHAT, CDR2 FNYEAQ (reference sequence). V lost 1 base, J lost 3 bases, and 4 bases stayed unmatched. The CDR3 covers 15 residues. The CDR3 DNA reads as TGTGCCAGCAGCTTAGGGACAGGGAATAAAGAGACCCAGTACTTC. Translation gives CASSLGTGNKETQYF.

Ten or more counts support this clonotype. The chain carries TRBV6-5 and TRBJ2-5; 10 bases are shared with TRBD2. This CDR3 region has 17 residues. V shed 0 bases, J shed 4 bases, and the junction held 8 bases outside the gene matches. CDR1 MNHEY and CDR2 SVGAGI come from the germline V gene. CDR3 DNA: TGTGCCAGCAGTTACTCGCCTAGCGGGAGCATGGGAGAGACCCAGTACTTC. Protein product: CASSYSPSGSMGETQYF.

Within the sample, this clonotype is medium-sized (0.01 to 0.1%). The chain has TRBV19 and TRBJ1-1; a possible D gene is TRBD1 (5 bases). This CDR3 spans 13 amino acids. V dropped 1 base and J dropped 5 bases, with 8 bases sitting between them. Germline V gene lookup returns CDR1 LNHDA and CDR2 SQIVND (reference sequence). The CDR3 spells CASSIVEGTEAFF. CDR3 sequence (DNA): TGTGCCAGTAGTATAGTAGAGGGGACTGAAGCTTTCTTT.

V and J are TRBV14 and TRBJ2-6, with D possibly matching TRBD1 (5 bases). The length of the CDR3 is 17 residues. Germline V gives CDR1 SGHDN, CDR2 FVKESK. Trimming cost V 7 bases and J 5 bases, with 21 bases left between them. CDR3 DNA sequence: TGTGCCAGCAACGGCCCTCAGGGCGCTCTAAGGGCCAACGTCCTGACTTTC. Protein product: CASNGPQGALRANVLTF.

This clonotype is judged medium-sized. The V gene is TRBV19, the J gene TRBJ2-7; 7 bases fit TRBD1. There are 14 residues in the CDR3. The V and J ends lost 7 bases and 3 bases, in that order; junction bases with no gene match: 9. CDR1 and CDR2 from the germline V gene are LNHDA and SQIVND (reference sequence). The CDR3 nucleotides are TGTGCCAGTACCAAGGGGGCAGAAAACTACGAGCAGTACTTC. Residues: CASTKGAENYEQYF.

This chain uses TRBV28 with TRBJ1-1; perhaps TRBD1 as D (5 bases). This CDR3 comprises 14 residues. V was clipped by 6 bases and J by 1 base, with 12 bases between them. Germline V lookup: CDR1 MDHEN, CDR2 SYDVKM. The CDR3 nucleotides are TGTGCCAGCAGCGTGCGACAGCGGAACACTGAAGCTTTCTTT. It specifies CASSVRQRNTEAFF.

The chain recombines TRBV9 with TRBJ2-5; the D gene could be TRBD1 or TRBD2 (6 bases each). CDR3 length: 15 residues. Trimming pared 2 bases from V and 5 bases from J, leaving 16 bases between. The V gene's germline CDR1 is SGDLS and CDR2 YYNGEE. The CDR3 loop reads CASSVAGGPLETQYF. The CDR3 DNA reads TGTGCCAGCAGCGTGGCTGGGGGGCCGTTGGAGACCCAGTACTTC.

Here the CDR3 DNA reads TGTGCCAGCATTAGGGTGGGAGGGAACACTGAAGCTTTCTTT. This translates into CASIRVGGNTEAFF. The genes are TRBV12-3 or TRBV12-4 and TRBJ1-1; D unclear. The CDR3 sequence is 14 residues long. V lost 7 bases, J lost 1 base, and 13 bases lay in between.

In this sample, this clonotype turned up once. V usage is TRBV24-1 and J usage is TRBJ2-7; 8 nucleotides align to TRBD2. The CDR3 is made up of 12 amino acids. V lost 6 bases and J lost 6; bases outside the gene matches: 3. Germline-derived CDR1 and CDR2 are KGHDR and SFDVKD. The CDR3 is CATSRGGGEQYF. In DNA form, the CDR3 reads TGTGCCACCAGTCGGGGGGGCGGCGAGCAGTACTTC.

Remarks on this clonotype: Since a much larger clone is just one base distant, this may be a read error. The chain's CDR3 is CAWSRLGVRGHTQYF. CDR3 sequence (DNA): TGTGCCTGGAGTCGCCTGGGGGTACGGGGGCATACGCAGTATTTT. The gene calls are TRBV30 and TRBJ2-3; D is tentatively TRBD1 or TRBD2 (6 bases each). V was trimmed by 2 bases and J by 7 bases, leaving 19 bases between them. Germline V gene lookup returns CDR1 GTSNPN and CDR2 SVGIG (reference sequence). This CDR3 has 15 residues.

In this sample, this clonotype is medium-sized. The CDR3 DNA follows: TGCAGCGTTGAACCTGGGAGGACTGAAGCTTTCTTT. Amino acid sequence: CSVEPGRTEAFF. The rearrangement links TRBV29-1 to TRBJ1-1; no reliable D call. There are 12 residues in the CDR3. V lost 2 bases and J lost 5, with 9 bases in between. Germline CDR1 is SQVTM and CDR2 is ANQGSEA.

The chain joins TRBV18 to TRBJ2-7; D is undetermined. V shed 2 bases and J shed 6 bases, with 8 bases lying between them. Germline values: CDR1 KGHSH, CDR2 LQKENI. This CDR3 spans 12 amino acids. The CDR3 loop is CASSPSGSEQYF. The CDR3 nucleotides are TGTGCCAGCTCACCATCTGGCTCCGAGCAGTACTTC.

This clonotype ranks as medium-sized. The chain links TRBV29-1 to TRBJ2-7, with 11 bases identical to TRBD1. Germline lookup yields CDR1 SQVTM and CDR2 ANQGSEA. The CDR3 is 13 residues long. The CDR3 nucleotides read TGCACCTCGGACAGGGGGCGGACCTACGAGCAGTACTTC. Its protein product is CTSDRGRTYEQYF.

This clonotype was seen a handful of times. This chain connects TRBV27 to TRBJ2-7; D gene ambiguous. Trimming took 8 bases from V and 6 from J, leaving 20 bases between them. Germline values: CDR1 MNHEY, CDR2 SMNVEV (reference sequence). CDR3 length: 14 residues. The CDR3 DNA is TGTGCCAGCCGACCTCTTGTATCGGCGTCCGAGCAGTACTTC. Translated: CASRPLVSASEQYF.

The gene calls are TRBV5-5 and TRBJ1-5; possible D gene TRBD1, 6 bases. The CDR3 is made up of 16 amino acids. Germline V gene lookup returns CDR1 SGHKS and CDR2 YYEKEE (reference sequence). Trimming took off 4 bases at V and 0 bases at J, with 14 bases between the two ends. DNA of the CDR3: TGTGCCAGCAGCACCGGACAGCACCATAGCAATCAGCCCCAGCATTTT. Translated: CASSTGQHHSNQPQHF. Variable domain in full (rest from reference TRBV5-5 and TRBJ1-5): DAGVTQSPTHLIKTRGQQVTLRCSPISGHKSVSWYQQVLGQGPQFIFQYYEKEERGRGNFPDRFSARQFPNYSSELNVNALLLGDSALYLCASSTGQHHSNQPQHFGDGTRLSIL.

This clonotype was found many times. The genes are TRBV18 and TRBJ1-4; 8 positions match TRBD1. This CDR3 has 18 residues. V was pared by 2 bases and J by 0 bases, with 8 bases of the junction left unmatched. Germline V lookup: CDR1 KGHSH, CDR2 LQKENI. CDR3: CASSPSGRGQATNEKLFF. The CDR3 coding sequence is TGTGCCAGCTCACCATCGGGCAGGGGGCAAGCAACTAATGAAAAACTGTTTTTT. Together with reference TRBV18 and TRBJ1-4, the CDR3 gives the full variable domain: NAGVMQNPRHLVRRRGQEARLRCSPMKGHSHVYWYRQLPEEGLKFMVYLQKENIIDESGMPKERFSAEFPKEGPSILRIQQVVRGDSAAYFCASSPSGRGQATNEKLFFGSGTQLSVL.

DNA of the CDR3: TGCGCCAGCAGAGCGGGGGGGACGGAGACCCAGTACTTC. It yields the protein CASRAGGTETQYF. The chain couples TRBV5-1 to TRBJ2-5, with 10 nucleotides matching TRBD2. The ends lost 5 bases at V and 5 bases at J; junction bases unmatched: 3. Germline V gene sequence: CDR1 SGHRS, CDR2 YFSETQ. The CDR3 consists of 13 residues.

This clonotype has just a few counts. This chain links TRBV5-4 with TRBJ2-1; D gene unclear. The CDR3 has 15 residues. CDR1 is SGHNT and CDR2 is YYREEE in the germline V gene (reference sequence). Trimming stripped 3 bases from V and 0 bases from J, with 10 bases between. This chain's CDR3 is CASSSDPHSYNEQFF. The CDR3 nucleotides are TGTGCCAGCAGCTCTGACCCTCACTCCTACAATGAGCAGTTCTTC.

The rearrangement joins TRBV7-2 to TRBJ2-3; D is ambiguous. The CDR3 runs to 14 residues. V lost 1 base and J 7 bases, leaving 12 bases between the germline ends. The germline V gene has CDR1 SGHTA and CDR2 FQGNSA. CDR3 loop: CASSLGSSENTQYF. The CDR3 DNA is TGTGCCAGCAGCTTAGGGAGCTCTGAGAATACGCAGTATTTT.